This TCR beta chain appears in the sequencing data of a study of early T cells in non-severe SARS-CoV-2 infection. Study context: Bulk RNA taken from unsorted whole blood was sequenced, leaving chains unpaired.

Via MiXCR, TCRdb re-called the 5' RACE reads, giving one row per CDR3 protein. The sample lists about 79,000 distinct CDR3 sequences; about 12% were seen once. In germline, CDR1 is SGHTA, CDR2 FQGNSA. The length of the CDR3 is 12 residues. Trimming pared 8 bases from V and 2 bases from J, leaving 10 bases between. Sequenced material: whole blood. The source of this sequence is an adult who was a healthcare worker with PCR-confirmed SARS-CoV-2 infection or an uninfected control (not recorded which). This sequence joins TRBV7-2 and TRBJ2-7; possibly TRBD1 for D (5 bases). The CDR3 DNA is TGTGCCAGCGGGTTGACAGCCTACGAGCAGTACTTC. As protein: CASGLTAYEQYF.